Listed below are T cell receptor beta chains from one sample, sequenced in a study of T cells in tuberculosis. The repertoire was sequenced with immunoSEQ multiplex PCR; TCRdb's copy has only in-frame clones and lacks some. The data contain 29,000 or so clones, just over 90% of them seen just once; the ten biggest clones take up less than 5%. The source material was PBMCs. These TCRs come from a donor aged 10-29 years with latent tuberculosis or without tuberculosis infection. The CDR3 runs from the conserved cysteine through the conserved F or W. A D gene is named only where the DNA matches it firmly. Size tells how often a clone was seen (once, few, many) or the class of an expanded clone, and some rows leave it out.

NA | TRBJ1-3 | 16 | NA | TRBV15 | TGTGCCACCAGCAGAGATCGTGAGGTTTTGGGAAACACCATATATTTT | CATSRDREVLGNTIYF
NA | TRBJ2-1 | 14 | NA | TRBV11-1 | TGTGCCAGCAGCGCCAGACTAGAATACAATGAGCAGTTCTTC | CASSARLEYNEQFF
NA | TRBJ2-3 | 17 | TRBD2 | TRBV4-1 | TGCGCCAGCAGCCAAGAATCACTAGCGGGGGGGGCAGATACGCAGTATTTT | CASSQESLAGGADTQYF
NA | TRBJ2-1 | 15 | NA | TRBV6-5 | TGTGCCAGCAGTTACTCGGGGAGGACTTACAATGAGCAGTTCTTC | CASSYSGRTYNEQFF
NA | TRBJ1-2 | 15 | TRBD1 | TRBV28 | TGTGCCAGCAGTTTTATCGGCAGGGGGCTGGAAGGCTACACCTTC | CASSFIGRGLEGYTF
NA | TRBJ1-4 | 14 | TRBD1 | TRBV11-2 | TGTGCCAGCAGCCCCCGACAGGGCAAAGCAAAACTGTTTTTT | CASSPRQGKAKLFF
NA | TRBJ2-7 | 11 | NA | TRBV28 | TGTGCCAGCAGTTTACTTAACGAGCAGTACTTC | CASSLLNEQYF
once | TRBJ2-7 | 13 | TRBD1 | TRBV29-1 | TGCAGCGTAGAGGGACAGGGGGTGGGGGAGCAGTACTTC | CSVEGQGVGEQYF
NA | TRBJ2-1 | 15 | TRBD2 | TRBV9 | TGTGCCAGCAGCGAGAGGACTAGCCCCATGAATGAGCAGTTCTTC | CASSERTSPMNEQFF
NA | TRBJ1-6 | 13 | NA | TRBV29-1 | TGCAGCGTTCGTGGGCAGGGGAACTCACCCCTCCACTTT | CSVRGQGNSPLHF
once | TRBJ2-5 | 16 | TRBD2 | TRBV5-1 | TGCGCCAGCACCCGAGGGGCGGGAGGGAATAAAGAGACCCAGTACTTC | CASTRGAGGNKETQYF
NA | TRBJ1-6 | 16 | NA | TRBV15 | TGTGCCACAACCAAGGTCAGGACTTCCTATAATTCACCCCTCCACTTT | CATTKVRTSYNSPLHF
once | TRBJ2-7 | 12 | NA | TRBV29-1 | TGCAGCGCTGATACAGGGAATTACGAGCAGTACTTC | CSADTGNYEQYF
once | TRBJ2-2 | 16 | TRBD1 | TRBV2 | TGTGCCAGCAGTGAGTCCGGGACAGGGAACACCGGGGAGCTGTTTTTT | CASSESGTGNTGELFF
NA | TRBJ1-4 | 15 | NA | TRBV28 | TGTGCCAGCAGTAACCCCCGGGGGGCAGGAGAAAAACTGTTTTTT | CASSNPRGAGEKLFF
NA | TRBJ1-2 | 15 | NA | TRBV4-2 | TGTGCCAGCAGCCAAGATCTTGGCAGGGCGTATGGCTACACCTTC | CASSQDLGRAYGYTF
NA | TRBJ2-7 | 19 | TRBD1 | TRBV6-1 | TGTGCCAGCAGTGAAGTAACCAGGGGGCGGGTCCTTAGCTCCTACGAGCAGTACTTC | CASSEVTRGRVLSSYEQYF
NA | TRBJ2-1 | 15 | NA | TRBV9 | TGTGCCAGCAGCCCTCTTGCGGATGCCTACAATGAGCAGTTCTTC | CASSPLADAYNEQFF
NA | TRBJ2-1 | 14 | TRBD2 | TRBV5-1 | TGCGCCAGCAGCTTGGTTAGCGGGAGCGATGAGCAGTTCTTC | CASSLVSGSDEQFF
NA | TRBJ2-5 | 15 | NA | TRBV2 | TGTGCCAGCAAGGGGGGGGCAGCGACCCAAGAGACCCAGTACTTC | CASKGGAATQETQYF
NA | TRBJ1-1 | 14 | TRBD1 | TRBV6-5 | TGTGCCAGCTCGACAGGGCAGGGGAACACTGAAGCTTTCTTT | CASSTGQGNTEAFF
NA | TRBJ2-2 | 15 | TRBD2 | TRBV27 | TGTGCCAGCAGTTTAGAGCGGGGTAACACCGGGGAGCTGTTTTTT | CASSLERGNTGELFF
NA | TRBJ1-2 | 12 | NA | TRBV27 | TGTGCCAGCAGGGGGCAGAGATATGGCTACACCTTC | CASRGQRYGYTF
NA | TRBJ1-2 | 16 | TRBD1 | TRBV19 | TGTGCCAGTACCGCACGCAGGACAGGGGGTAACTATGGCTACACCTTC | CASTARRTGGNYGYTF
NA | TRBJ1-3 | 15 | NA | TRBV5-1 | TGCGCCAGCAGCTTGGATTCAGGGACAGGAAACACCATATATTTT | CASSLDSGTGNTIYF
NA | TRBJ2-7 | 15 | TRBD2 | TRBV7-2 | TGTGCCAGCAGCCCCTTAGCGGGGTATCTCCACGAGCAGTACTTC | CASSPLAGYLHEQYF
NA | TRBJ2-3 | 14 | NA | TRBV5-6 | TGTGCCAGCAGCTTGGGGGCTCTGACAGATACGCAGTATTTT | CASSLGALTDTQYF
NA | TRBJ2-3 | 15 | TRBD1 | TRBV9 | TGTGCCAGCAACCTACAAGACAGGGCTACAGATACGCAGTATTTT | CASNLQDRATDTQYF
NA | TRBJ1-1 | 15 | NA | TRBV5-1 | TGCGCCAGCAGCTTGGGTCAGGGCAACTCCTTCGCGGCTTTCTTT | CASSLGQGNSFAAFF
NA | TRBJ1-1 | 15 | TRBD1 | TRBV6-6 | TGTGCCAGCAGTCCTAGCGACAGGGACAACACTGAAGCTTTCTTT | CASSPSDRDNTEAFF
NA | TRBJ1-4 | 15 | TRBD1 | TRBV7-9 | TGTGCCAGCAGCTTGGGGACAGGGGGCGGTGAAAAACTGTTTTTT | CASSLGTGGGEKLFF
once | TRBJ2-3 | 17 | TRBD2 | TRBV12-5 | TGTGCTAGTGGTTTGACCCGGTGGGCGGGGGGGGACGATACGCAGTATTTT | CASGLTRWAGGDDTQYF
NA | TRBJ2-3 | 14 | TRBD2 | TRBV7-2 | TGTGCCAGCAGCCCGGGACTAGCAACAGATACGCAGTATTTT | CASSPGLATDTQYF
NA | TRBJ2-3 | 16 | NA | TRBV5-6 | TGTGCCAGCAGCCCCGTTACAGGATTTAACACAGATACGCAGTATTTT | CASSPVTGFNTDTQYF
NA | TRBJ1-2 | 14 | NA | TRBV5-1 | TGCGCCAGCAGCCCGGAGGGGACCCAATATGGCTACACCTTC | CASSPEGTQYGYTF
once | TRBJ2-2 | 13 | NA | TRBV6-1 | TGTGCCAGCAGAGGGGGGGAAACCGGGGAGCTGTTTTTT | CASRGGETGELFF
NA | TRBJ1-4 | 18 | TRBD1 | TRBV7-9 | TGTGCCAGCAGCTTAGGGCAGGGGGCGAGTCCGGAATCGGAAAAACTGTTTTTT | CASSLGQGASPESEKLFF
NA | TRBJ2-7 | 15 | TRBD2 | TRBV28 | TGTGCCAGCAGTTTAGCGGGAGGGCGACTCTACGAGCAGTACTTC | CASSLAGGRLYEQYF
NA | TRBJ2-7 | 14 | TRBD1 | TRBV28 | TGTGCCACTACCCTCGGGACAGGGCTTTACGAGCAGTACTTC | CATTLGTGLYEQYF
NA | TRBJ2-7 | 13 | NA | TRBV7-9 | TGTGCCAGCAGCGCCCTCGGGTCCTACGAGCAGTACTTC | CASSALGSYEQYF
NA | TRBJ2-1 | 17 | NA | TRBV28 | TGTGCCAGCAGTTTTCGTGGCTTCGGGAGTCTCCCGCATGAGCAGTTCTTC | CASSFRGFGSLPHEQFF
NA | TRBJ2-3 | 16 | NA | TRBV28 | TGTGCCAGCGCAGACCCTGGAGGGGGGGTGACAGATACGCAGTATTTT | CASADPGGGVTDTQYF
NA | TRBJ1-4 | 11 | NA | TRBV6-5 | TGTGCCAGCAACAGGGTCGGGAAACTGTTTTTT | CASNRVGKLFF
once | TRBJ1-2 | 11 | TRBD1 | TRBV20-1 | TGCAGTGCCACAGGGGGCTATGGCTACACCTTC | CSATGGYGYTF
NA | TRBJ2-1 | 13 | NA | TRBV28 | TGTGCCAGCATTTTCCCCCGGGTGAATGAGCAGTTCTTC | CASIFPRVNEQFF
NA | TRBJ2-2 | 17 | TRBD2 | TRBV5-1 | TGCGCCAGCAGCTTCGGACTAGCGGGAGGGGGCACCGGGGAGCTGTTTTTT | CASSFGLAGGGTGELFF
NA | TRBJ1-6 | 17 | TRBD1 | TRBV28 | TGTGCCAGCAGCCCAGGACAGGGGAGCTCCTATAATTCACCCCTCCACTTT | CASSPGQGSSYNSPLHF
NA | TRBJ1-4 | 12 | NA | TRBV28 | TGTGCCAGCAGTTTAGGGGGCTACGGACTGTTTTTT | CASSLGGYGLFF
NA | TRBJ1-6 | 12 | NA | TRBV7-2 | TGTGCCAGCAGCCCCTCTAGATTCCCCCTCCACTTT | CASSPSRFPLHF
NA | TRBJ1-1 | 12 | NA | TRBV19 | TGTGCCAGTATATCTAGCGCCCGGGAAGCTTTCTTT | CASISSAREAFF